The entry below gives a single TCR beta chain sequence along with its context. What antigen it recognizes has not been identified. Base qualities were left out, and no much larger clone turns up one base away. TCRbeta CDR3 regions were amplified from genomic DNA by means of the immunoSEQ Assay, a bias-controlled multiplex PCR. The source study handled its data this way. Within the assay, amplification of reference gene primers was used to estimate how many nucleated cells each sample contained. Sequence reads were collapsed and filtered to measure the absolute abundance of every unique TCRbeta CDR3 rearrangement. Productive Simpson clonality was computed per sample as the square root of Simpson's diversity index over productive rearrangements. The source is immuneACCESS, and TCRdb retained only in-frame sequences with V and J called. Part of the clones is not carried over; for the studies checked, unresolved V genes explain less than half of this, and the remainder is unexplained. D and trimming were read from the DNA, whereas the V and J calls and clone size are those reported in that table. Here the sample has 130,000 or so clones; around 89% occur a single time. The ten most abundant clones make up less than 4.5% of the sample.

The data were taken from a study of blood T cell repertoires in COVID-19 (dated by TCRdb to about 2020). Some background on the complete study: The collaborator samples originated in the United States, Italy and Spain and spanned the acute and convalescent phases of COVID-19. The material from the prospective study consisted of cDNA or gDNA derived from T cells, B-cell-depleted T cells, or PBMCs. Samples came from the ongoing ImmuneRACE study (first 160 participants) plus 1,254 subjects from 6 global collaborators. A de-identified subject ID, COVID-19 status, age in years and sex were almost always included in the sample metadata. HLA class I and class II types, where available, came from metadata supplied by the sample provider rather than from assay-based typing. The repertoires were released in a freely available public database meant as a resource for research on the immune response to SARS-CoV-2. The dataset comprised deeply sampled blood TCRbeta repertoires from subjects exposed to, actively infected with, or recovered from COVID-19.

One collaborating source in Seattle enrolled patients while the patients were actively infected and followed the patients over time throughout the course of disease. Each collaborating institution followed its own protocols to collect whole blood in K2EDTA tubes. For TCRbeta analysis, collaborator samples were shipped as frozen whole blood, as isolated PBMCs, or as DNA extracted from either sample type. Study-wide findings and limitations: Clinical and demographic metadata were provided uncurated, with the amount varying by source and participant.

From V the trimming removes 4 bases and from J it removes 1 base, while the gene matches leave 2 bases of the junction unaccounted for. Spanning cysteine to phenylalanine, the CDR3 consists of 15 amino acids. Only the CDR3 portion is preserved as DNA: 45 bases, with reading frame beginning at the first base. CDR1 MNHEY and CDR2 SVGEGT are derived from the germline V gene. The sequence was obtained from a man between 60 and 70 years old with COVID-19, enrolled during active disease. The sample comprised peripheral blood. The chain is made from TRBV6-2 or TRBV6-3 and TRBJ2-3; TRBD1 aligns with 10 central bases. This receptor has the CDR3 CASSWGQGRTDTQYF. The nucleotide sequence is TGTGCCAGCAGTTGGGGACAGGGGCGCACAGATACGCAGTATTTT.